This TCR beta chain is drawn from a study of Ad26.COV2.S vaccination and SARS-CoV-2 variants. Findings of the study overall: Vaccinated and placebo-treated recipients had similar non-spike TCR breadth. Reportedly, spike-specific CD8+ and CD4+ T cell responses achieved substantial breadth once vaccination had taken place.

Germline V gene sequence: CDR1 SGHRS, CDR2 YFSETQ. V lost 0 bases, J lost 5 bases, and 14 bases lay in between. This CDR3 spans 15 amino acids. As to this clone: Its matching antigen is unknown.

As to treatment: around 19 received Ad26.COV2.S at low or high dose, single or two shots; roughly five received placebo; per-sample allocation not given. It was on day 63 after the first vaccine or placebo injection that samples were taken. The method was immunoSEQ multiplex PCR; TCRdb's version includes in-frame clones alone and lacks a portion of them. The sample has about 500,000 clones, 70% to 90% seen once. This TCR derives from a person between 18 and 65 years old who received the Ad26.COV2.S COVID-19 vaccine or a placebo. The specimen comprised peripheral blood, sampled in a trial of Ad26.COV2.S vaccine versus placebo. This chain links TRBV5-1 with TRBJ1-2, with TRBD1 as a possible D gene (5 bases). The CDR3 sequence is CASSLVDQGRYGYTF. Written as DNA, the CDR3 is TGCGCCAGCAGCTTGGTTGACCAGGGACGGTATGGCTACACCTTC. Drawing the rest from reference TRBV5-1 and TRBJ1-2, the complete variable domain is KAGVTQTPRYLIKTRGQQVTLSCSPISGHRSVSWYQQTPGQGLQFLFEYFSETQRNKGNFPGRFSGRQFSNSRSEMNVSTLELGDSALYLCASSLVDQGRYGYTFGSGTRLTVV.